This T cell receptor beta chain was obtained from a study of control samples from healthy donors and cancer patients. The CDR3 is made up of 12 amino acids. Germline loops: CDR1 SNHLY, CDR2 FYNNEI. V was pared by 5 bases and J by 3 bases, with 7 bases between. The method was immunoSEQ multiplex PCR; TCRdb's version includes in-frame clones alone and lacks a portion of them. The sample lists about 140,000 clones; more than 90% were seen once. The chain combines TRBV2 with TRBJ1-2, with a possible D match to TRBD1 (5 bases). This clonotype was sampled from a man younger than 45 in good health. Sequenced: blood. CDR3 nucleotides: TGTGCCAGCAGTCAGGGCGACTATGGCTACACCTTC. This translates into CASSQGDYGYTF.